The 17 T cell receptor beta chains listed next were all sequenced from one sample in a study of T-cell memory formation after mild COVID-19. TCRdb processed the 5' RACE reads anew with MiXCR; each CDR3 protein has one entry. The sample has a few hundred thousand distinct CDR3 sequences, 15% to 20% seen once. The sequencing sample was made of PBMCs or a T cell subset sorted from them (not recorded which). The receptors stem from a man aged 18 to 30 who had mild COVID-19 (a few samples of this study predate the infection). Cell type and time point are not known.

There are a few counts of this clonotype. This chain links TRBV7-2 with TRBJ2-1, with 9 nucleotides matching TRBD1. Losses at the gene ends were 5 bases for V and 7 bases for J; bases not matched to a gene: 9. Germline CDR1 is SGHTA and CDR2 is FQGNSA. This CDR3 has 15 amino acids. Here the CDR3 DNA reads TGTGCCAGCAGCCCCGGGACAGGGTTCGGTAATGAGCAGTTCTTC. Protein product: CASSPGTGFGNEQFF. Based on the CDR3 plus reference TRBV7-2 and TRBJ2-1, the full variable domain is GAGVSQSPSNKVTEKGKDVELRCDPISGHTALYWYRQSLGQGLEFLIYFQGNSAPDKSGLPSDRFSAERTGGSVSTLTIQRTQQEDSAVYLCASSPGTGFGNEQFFGPGTRLTVL.

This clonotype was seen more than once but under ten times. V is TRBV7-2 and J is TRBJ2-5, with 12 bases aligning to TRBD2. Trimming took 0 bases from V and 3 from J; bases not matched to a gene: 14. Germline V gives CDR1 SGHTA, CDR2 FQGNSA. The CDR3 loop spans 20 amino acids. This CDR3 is CASSLAPADRLAGVEETQYF. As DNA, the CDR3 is TGTGCCAGCAGCTTAGCCCCCGCTGACCGACTAGCGGGGGTCGAAGAGACCCAGTACTTC.

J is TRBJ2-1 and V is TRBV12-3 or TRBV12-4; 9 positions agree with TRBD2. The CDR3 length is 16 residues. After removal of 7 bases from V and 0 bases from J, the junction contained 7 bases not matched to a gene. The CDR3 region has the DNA TGTGCCAGCAAATTAGCGGGGGTCCCCTCCTACAATGAGCAGTTCTTC. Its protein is CASKLAGVPSYNEQFF.

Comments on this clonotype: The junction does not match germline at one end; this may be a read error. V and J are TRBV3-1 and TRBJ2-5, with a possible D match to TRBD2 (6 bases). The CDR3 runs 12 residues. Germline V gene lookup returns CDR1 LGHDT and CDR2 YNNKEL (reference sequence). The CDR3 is CASSQRGGAFDF. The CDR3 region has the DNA TGTGCCAGCAGCCAGCGAGGCGGGGCGTTTGACTTC.

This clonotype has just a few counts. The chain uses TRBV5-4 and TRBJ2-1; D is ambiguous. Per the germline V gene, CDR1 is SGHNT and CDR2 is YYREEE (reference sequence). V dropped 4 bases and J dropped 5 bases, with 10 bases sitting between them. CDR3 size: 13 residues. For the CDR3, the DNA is TGTGCCAGCAGCACCACGAAGGACAATGAGCAGTTCTTC. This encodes CASSTTKDNEQFF.

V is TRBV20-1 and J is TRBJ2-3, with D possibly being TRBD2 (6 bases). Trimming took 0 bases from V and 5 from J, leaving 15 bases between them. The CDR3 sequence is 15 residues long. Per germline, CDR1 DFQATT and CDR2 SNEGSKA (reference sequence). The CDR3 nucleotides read TGCAGTGCTAGAGACCCCTTGGGGGGAAGAGATACGCAGTATTTT. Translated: CSARDPLGGRDTQYF.

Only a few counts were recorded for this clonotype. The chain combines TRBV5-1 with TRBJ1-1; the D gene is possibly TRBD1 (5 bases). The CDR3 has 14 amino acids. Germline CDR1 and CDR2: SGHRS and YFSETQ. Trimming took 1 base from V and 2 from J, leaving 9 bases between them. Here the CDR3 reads CASSLSGTNTEAFF. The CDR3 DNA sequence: TGCGCCAGCAGCTTGTCTGGGACCAACACTGAAGCTTTCTTT.

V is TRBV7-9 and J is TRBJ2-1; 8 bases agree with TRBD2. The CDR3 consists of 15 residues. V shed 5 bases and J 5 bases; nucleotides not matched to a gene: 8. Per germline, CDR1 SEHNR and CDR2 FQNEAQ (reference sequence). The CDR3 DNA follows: TGTGCCAGCAGCCCCCGCAGCGGGGGTAACAATGAGCAGTTCTTC. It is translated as CASSPRSGGNNEQFF.

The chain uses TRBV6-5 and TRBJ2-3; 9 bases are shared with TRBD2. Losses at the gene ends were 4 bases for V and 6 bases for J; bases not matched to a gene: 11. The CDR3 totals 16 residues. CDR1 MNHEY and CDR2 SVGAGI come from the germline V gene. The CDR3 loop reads CASSSSFSGGLDTQYF. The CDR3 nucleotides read TGTGCCAGCAGTTCCTCCTTTAGCGGGGGTCTGGATACGCAGTATTTT.

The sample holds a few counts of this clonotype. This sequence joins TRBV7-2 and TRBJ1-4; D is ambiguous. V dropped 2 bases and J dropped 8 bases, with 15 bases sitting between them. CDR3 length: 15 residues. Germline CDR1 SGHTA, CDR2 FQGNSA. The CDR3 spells CASSLHVTAREKLFF. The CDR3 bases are TGTGCCAGCAGCTTACACGTTACAGCGAGGGAAAAACTGTTTTTT.

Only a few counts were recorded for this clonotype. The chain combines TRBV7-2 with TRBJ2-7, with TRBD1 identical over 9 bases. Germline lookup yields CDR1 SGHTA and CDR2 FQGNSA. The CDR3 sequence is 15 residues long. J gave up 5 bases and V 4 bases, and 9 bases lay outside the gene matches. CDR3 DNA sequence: TGTGCCAGCAGCTCCGACAGGGGGGCCCCCAACGAGCAGTACTTC. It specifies CASSSDRGAPNEQYF.

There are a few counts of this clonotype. The CDR3 nucleotides are TGTGCCAGCAGCTTGGTTTTGGAAACCTCGTTTGGCTACACCTTC. Protein: CASSLVLETSFGYTF. The V gene is TRBV5-5, the J gene TRBJ1-2; no clear D gene. V lost 0 bases and J 7 bases, leaving 16 bases between the germline ends. Germline V lookup: CDR1 SGHKS, CDR2 YYEKEE (reference sequence). The CDR3 contains 15 residues.

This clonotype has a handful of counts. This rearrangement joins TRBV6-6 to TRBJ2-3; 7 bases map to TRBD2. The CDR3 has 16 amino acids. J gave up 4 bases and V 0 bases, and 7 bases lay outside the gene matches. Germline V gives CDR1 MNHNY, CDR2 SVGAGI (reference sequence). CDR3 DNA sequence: TGTGCCAGCAGTTACTCGAGCGGGGCCTACGCAGATACGCAGTATTTT. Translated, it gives CASSYSSGAYADTQYF.

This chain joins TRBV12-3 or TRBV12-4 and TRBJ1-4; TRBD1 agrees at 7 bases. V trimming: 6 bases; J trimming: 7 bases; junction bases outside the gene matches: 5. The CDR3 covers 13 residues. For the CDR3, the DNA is TGTGCCAGCAGGGCAGGGGGTGGTGAAAAACTGTTTTTT. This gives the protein CASRAGGGEKLFF.

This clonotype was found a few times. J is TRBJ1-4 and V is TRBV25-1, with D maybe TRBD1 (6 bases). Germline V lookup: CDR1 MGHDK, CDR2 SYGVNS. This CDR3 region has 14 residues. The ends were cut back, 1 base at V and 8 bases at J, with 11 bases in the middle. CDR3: CASSESGQTEKLFF. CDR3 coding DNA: TGTGCCAGCAGTGAATCTGGACAGACAGAAAAACTGTTTTTT.

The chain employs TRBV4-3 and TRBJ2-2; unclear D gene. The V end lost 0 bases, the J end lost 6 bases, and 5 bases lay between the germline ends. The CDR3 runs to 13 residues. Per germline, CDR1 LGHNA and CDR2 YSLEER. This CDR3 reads CASSQDPAGELFF. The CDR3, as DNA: TGCGCCAGCAGCCAAGATCCCGCCGGGGAGCTGTTTTTT.

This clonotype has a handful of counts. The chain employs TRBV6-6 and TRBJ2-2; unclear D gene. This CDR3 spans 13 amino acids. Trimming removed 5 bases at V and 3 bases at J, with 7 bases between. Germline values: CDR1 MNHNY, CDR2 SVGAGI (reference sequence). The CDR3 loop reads CASSQGYTGELFF. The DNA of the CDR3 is TGTGCCAGCAGTCAAGGGTACACCGGGGAGCTGTTTTTT.